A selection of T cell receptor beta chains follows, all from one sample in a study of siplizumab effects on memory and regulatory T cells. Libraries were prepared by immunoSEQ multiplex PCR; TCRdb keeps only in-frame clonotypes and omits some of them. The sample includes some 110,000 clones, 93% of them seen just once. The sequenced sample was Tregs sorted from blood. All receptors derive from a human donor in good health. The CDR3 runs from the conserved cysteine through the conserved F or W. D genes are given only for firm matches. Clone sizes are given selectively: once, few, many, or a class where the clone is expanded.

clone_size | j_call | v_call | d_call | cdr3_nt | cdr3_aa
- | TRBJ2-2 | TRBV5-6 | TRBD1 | TGTGCCAGCAGCTGGGGGACAGGGAGGGCCGGGGAGCTGTTTTTT | CASSWGTGRAGELFF
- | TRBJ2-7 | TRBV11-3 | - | TGTGCCAGCAGCTTTACCTACGAGCAGTACTTC | CASSFTYEQYF
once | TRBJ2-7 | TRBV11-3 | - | TGTGCCAGCAGCCGACGGAACGAGCAGTACTTC | CASSRRNEQYF
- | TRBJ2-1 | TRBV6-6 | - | TGTGCCAGCAGTTACTCCCGGGGGAATGAGCAGTTCTTC | CASSYSRGNEQFF
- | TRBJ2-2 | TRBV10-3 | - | TGTGCCATCAGACCAGGTGCGAACACCGGGGAGCTGTTTTTT | CAIRPGANTGELFF
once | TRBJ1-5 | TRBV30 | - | TGTGCCTGGAGTGTATTTGGCCAAATCAATCAGCCCCAGCATTTT | CAWSVFGQINQPQHF
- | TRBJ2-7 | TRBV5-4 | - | TGTGCCAGCAGTCGACGGATCATTCCAAGCTCCTACGAGCAGTACTTC | CASSRRIIPSSYEQYF
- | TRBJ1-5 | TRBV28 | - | TGTGCCAGCGCTAGCAATCAGCCCCAGCATTTT | CASASNQPQHF
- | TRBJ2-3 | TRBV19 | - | TGTGCCAGTAGCCTTCGGGGACTGGGCACAGATACGCAGTATTTT | CASSLRGLGTDTQYF
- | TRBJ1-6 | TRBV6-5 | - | TGTGCCAGCAGTTACCGGGGGTCCTATAATTCACCCCTCCACTTT | CASSYRGSYNSPLHF
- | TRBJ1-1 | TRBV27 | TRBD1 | TGTGCCAGCAGACTATCCGGGACAGCCAGGATGAACACTGAAGCTTTCTTT | CASRLSGTARMNTEAFF
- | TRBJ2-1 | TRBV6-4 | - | TGTGCCAGCAGTAGAGAACGGGGCTTCAATGAGCAGTTCTTC | CASSRERGFNEQFF
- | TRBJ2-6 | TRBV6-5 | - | TGTGCCAGCATGCCCTCTGGGGCCAACGTCCTGACTTTC | CASMPSGANVLTF
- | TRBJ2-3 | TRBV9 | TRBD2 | TGTGCCAGCAGCGCCGGGGCTAGCGGGGGGTCAAGGGATACGCAGTATTTT | CASSAGASGGSRDTQYF
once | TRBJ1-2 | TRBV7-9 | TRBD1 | TGTGCCAGCAGCCACAACCGGGGACAGGTGTTAGACTATGGCTACACCTTC | CASSHNRGQVLDYGYTF
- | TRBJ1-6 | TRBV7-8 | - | TGTGCCAGCCAACCCGCAGGGAGAACCTATAATTCACCCCTCCACTTT | CASQPAGRTYNSPLHF
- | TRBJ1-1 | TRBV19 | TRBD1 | TGTGCCAGTAGTACAGGGGGCTACACTGAAGCTTTCTTT | CASSTGGYTEAFF
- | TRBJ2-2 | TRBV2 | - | TGTGCCAGCAGTGAAGGACAGGGAGGCACCGGGGAGCTGTTTTTT | CASSEGQGGTGELFF
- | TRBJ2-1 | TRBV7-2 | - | TGTGCCAGCAGCCCCCCCGGGAGCCCCCGGTTCTTC | CASSPPGSPRFF
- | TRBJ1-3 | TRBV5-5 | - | TGTGCCAGCAGCTTGGATGTGTGGGGCTCTGGAAACACCATATATTTT | CASSLDVWGSGNTIYF
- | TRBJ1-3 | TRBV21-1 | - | TGTGCCAGCAGTTCTCCGGGGAGGGGCACCATATATTTT | CASSSPGRGTIYF
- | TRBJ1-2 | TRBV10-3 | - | TGTGCCATCAGTGATTACGGCTATGGCTACACCTTC | CAISDYGYGYTF
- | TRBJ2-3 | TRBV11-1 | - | TGTGCCAGCAGCCCTGGTCGGGCAGATACGCAGTATTTT | CASSPGRADTQYF
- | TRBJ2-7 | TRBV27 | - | TGTGCCAGCTCACGTCTCGGAAGGGTTGACGAGCAGTACTTC | CASSRLGRVDEQYF
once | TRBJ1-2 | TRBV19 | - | TGTGCCAGTAGTATAGACTCTTCGTCTGGAGATGGCTACACCTTC | CASSIDSSSGDGYTF
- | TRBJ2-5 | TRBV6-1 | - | TGTGCCAGCAGCCCGGTGGGGGGGCCAAGGACCCAGTACTTC | CASSPVGGPRTQYF
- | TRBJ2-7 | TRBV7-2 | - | TGTGCCAGCAGCCCACGGGACCGATCCTACGAGCAGTACTTC | CASSPRDRSYEQYF
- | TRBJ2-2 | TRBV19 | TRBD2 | TGTGCCAGTAAGCGGGGAGCGAACACCGGGGAGCTGTTTTTT | CASKRGANTGELFF
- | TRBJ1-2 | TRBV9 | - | TGTGCCAGCAGCCCGGGATGGGAGGAATCGCGTGGCTACACCTTC | CASSPGWEESRGYTF
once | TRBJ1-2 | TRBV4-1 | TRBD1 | TGCGCCAGCAGCCTACGGACAGGGGGCGACTATGGCTACACCTTC | CASSLRTGGDYGYTF
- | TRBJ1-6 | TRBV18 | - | TGTGCCAGCTCACCATTACGACAGGAGAATAATTCACCCCTCCACTTT | CASSPLRQENNSPLHF
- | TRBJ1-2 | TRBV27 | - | TGTGCCAGCAGTCCGGACAGCGGGTACTATGGCTACACCTTC | CASSPDSGYYGYTF
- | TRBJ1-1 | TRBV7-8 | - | TGTGCCAGCAGCTTAGCGGGACGGGGCGCTTTCTTT | CASSLAGRGAFF
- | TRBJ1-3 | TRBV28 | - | TGTGCCACCTCACTGTCGGGAAACACCATATATTTT | CATSLSGNTIYF
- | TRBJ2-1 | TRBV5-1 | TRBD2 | TGCGCCAGCACCCCTACTAGCGGGCTATACAATGAGCAGTTCTTC | CASTPTSGLYNEQFF
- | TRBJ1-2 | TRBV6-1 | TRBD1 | TGTGCCAGCAGTACAGGGGGCGCCATCTATGGCTACACCTTC | CASSTGGAIYGYTF
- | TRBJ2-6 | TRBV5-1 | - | TGCGCCAGCAGCTTGGCCCCCGGACCTGGGGCCAACGTCCTGACTTTC | CASSLAPGPGANVLTF
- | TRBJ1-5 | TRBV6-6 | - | TGTGTCAGCAGCCAGACAGGAGGTCAGCCCCAGCATTTT | CVSSQTGGQPQHF
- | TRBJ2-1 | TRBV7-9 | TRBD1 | TGTGCCAGCAGCGGGCAGCCGGGACAGCTATACAATGAGCAGTTCTTC | CASSGQPGQLYNEQFF
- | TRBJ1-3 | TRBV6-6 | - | TGTGCCAGCAGTTACTCAGGGACTGGAAACACCATATATTTT | CASSYSGTGNTIYF
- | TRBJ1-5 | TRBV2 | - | TGTGCCAGCAGTTTTCAGGGAACCCAGCCCCAGCATTTT | CASSFQGTQPQHF
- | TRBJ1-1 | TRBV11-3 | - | TGTGCCAGCAGCACGGGGTCGAACACTGAAGCTTTCTTT | CASSTGSNTEAFF
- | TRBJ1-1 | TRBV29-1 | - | TGCAGCGCTCCTCCCCCCACGGCAGGACATAACACTGAAGCTTTCTTT | CSAPPPTAGHNTEAFF
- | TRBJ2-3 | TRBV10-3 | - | TGTGCCATCAGTGTAACCCCACAGGGAGGAACAGATACGCAGTATTTT | CAISVTPQGGTDTQYF
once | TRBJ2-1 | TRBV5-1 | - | TGCGCCAGCAGCTTGGCAACTCCTACGGTCAGTGAGCAGTTCTTC | CASSLATPTVSEQFF
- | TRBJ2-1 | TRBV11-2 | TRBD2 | TGTGCCAGCAGCTTAAGGCTATCGGGGGGGCCGGTTGAGCAGTTCTTC | CASSLRLSGGPVEQFF
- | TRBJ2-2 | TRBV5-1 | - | TGCGCCAGCAGCTCATCCTCGGGCGGGGAGCTGTTTTTT | CASSSSSGGELFF
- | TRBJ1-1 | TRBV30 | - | TGTGCCTGGAGGTGGACAGTCGGGACTGAAGCTTTCTTT | CAWRWTVGTEAFF
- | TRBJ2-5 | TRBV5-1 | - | TGCGCCAGCAGCTTGGGTTTCGAGACCCAGTACTTC | CASSLGFETQYF
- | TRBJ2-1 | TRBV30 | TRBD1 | TGTGCCTGGAGTGCGCAGGGGGCATCCTCCTACAATGAGCAGTTCTTC | CAWSAQGASSYNEQFF
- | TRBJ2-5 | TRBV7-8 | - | TGTGCCAGCAGCCGTGGTCCGTTACAAGAGACCCAGTACTTC | CASSRGPLQETQYF
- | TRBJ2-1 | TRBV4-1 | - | TGCGCCAGCAGCCAAGGGGGAAAGGGTAATGATGAGCAGTTCTTC | CASSQGGKGNDEQFF
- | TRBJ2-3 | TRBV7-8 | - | TGTGCCAGCAGCTTAAGAGTGGGCGGGACGAGCACAGATACGCAGTATTTT | CASSLRVGGTSTDTQYF
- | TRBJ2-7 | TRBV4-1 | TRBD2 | TGCGCCAGCAGCCCGCCGGTACTAGCGGGAGGTATAGCCTACGAGCAGTACTTC | CASSPPVLAGGIAYEQYF
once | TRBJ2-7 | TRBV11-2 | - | TGTGCCAGCAGCTTAGATCGCGGCAGGCTCCGCTCCTACGAGCAGTACTTC | CASSLDRGRLRSYEQYF